This T cell receptor (beta chain) was sequenced for a study of blood T cells in healthy people across ages. This clonotype was counted a few times. CDR1 is MNHEY and CDR2 is SVGAGI in the germline V gene. This CDR3 contains 13 residues. The ends were cut back, 0 bases at V and 8 bases at J, with 8 bases in the middle. A second PCR, run for roughly 7 to 11 cycles, used a sample-barcoded 5' primer plus a J-beta primer mix. MiXCR was run by TCRdb on the 5' RACE reads, yielding one entry per CDR3 protein. This repertoire shows 850,000 to 1,100,000 distinct CDR3 sequences, roughly two fifths found once; its top ten account for approximately 14%.

The receptor's source is a man aged 18 to 29 in good health. The sample comprised blood. The gene calls are TRBV6-5 and TRBJ2-1, with D possibly being TRBD1 (6 bases). CDR3 DNA: TGTGCCAGCAGTTACTCGCCAGGGGATGAGCAGTTCTTC. It encodes CASSYSPGDEQFF.